These T cell receptor beta chains were read from a single sample in a study of cytomegalovirus exposure and HLA in healthy donors. Assay: immunoSEQ multiplex PCR; the TCRdb copy retains only in-frame clones and omits some. The sample lists some 170,000 clones; about four fifths were seen once. The sample comprised PBMCs. These receptors were obtained from a young woman in good health and CMV-seropositive. Both conserved end residues are part of each CDR3. The D gene is left open where the match is weak. A row's size may be missing; if present it is once, few, many or a size class.

NA,TRBV27,TRBJ1-5,NA,TGTGCCAGCAGTCGCGGTTTGGGCAATCAGCCCCAGCATTTT,CASSRGLGNQPQHF
TRBD1,TRBV10-1,TRBJ1-1,NA,TGCGCCAGCAGTGGAGTTACAGGGGGCTCTGAAGCTTTCTTT,CASSGVTGGSEAFF
TRBD1,TRBV7-8,TRBJ1-5,NA,TGTGCCAGCAGCTCGGACAGGGCTTTCGTCAATCAGCCCCAGCATTTT,CASSSDRAFVNQPQHF
NA,TRBV30,TRBJ2-4,NA,TGTGCCTGGAACACAGGAGCTCTAGCCAAAAACATTCAGTACTTC,CAWNTGALAKNIQYF
TRBD2,TRBV5-6,TRBJ2-2,NA,TGTGCCAGCAGCTCGGGACTAGCGGCCGGGGAGCTGTTTTTT,CASSSGLAAGELFF
NA,TRBV30,TRBJ1-4,NA,TGTGCCTGGAGTCGAGGAACTAATGAAAAACTGTTTTTT,CAWSRGTNEKLFF
NA,TRBV28,TRBJ1-6,NA,TGTGCCAGCAGTGCCCCGGGGGGAGCTAATTCACCCCTCCACTTT,CASSAPGGANSPLHF
NA,TRBV28,TRBJ2-4,NA,TGTGCCAGCAGTTTTGCGGAACTAGCCAAAAACATTCAGTACTTC,CASSFAELAKNIQYF
NA,TRBV7-9,TRBJ2-5,once,TGTGCCAGCAGCTTCCTAGCAGGATCGGGGGAGCAGTACTTC,CASSFLAGSGEQYF
NA,TRBV2,TRBJ1-4,once,TGTGCCAGCACCCCCGACAGGCGACTAGAAAAACTGTTTTTT,CASTPDRRLEKLFF
TRBD1,TRBV25-1,TRBJ2-7,NA,TGTGCCAGCAGTGAAGTGGACAGGGGCTACGAGCAGTACTTC,CASSEVDRGYEQYF
TRBD1,TRBV14,TRBJ1-2,NA,TGTGCCAGCAGCCCAACAGGGGGCTATGGCTACACCTTC,CASSPTGGYGYTF
NA,TRBV5-1,TRBJ1-2,NA,TGCGCCAGCAGCTTGGCTACAGACTATGGCTACACCTTC,CASSLATDYGYTF
NA,TRBV30,TRBJ1-5,NA,TGTGCCTGGACGGAGAACAGCAATCAGCCCCAGCATTTT,CAWTENSNQPQHF
NA,TRBV28,TRBJ1-1,NA,TGTGCCAGCAGTTTCTCGACAGATACCCGTATGAACACTGAAGCTTTCTTT,CASSFSTDTRMNTEAFF
NA,TRBV7-2,TRBJ1-5,NA,TGTGCCAGCAGCCCGGGGAGTAGCAATCAGCCCCAGCATTTT,CASSPGSSNQPQHF
TRBD1,TRBV6-4,TRBJ1-2,NA,TGTGCCAGCAGTTACTCGGCAGGGGGACGTGGCTACACCTTC,CASSYSAGGRGYTF